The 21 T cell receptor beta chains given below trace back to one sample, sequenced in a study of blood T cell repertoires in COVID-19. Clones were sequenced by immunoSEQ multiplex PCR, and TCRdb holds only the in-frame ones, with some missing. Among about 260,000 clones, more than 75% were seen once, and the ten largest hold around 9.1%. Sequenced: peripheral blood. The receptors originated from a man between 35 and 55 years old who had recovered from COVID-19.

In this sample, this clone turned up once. The CDR3 DNA sequence: TGTGCCTGGGGACCGGGACTAACCTACGAGCAGTACTTC. Its translation is CAWGPGLTYEQYF. The rearrangement joins TRBV30 to TRBJ2-7, with TRBD2 identical over 7 bases. V was pared by 5 bases and J by 2 bases, with 6 bases of the junction left unmatched. The CDR3 is 13 residues long. Germline V lookup: CDR1 GTSNPN, CDR2 SVGIG (reference sequence).

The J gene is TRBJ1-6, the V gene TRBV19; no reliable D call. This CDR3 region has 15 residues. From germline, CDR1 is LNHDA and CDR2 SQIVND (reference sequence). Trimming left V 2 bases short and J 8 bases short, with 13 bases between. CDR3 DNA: TGTGCCAGTAGTATACCGGGGTCGAGGGATTCACCCCTCCACTTT. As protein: CASSIPGSRDSPLHF. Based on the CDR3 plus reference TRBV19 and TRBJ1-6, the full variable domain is DGGITQSPKYLFRKEGQNVTLSCEQNLNHDAMYWYRQDPGQGLRLIYYSQIVNDFQKGDIAEGYSVSREKKESFPLTVTSAQKNPTAFYLCASSIPGSRDSPLHFGNGTRLTVT.

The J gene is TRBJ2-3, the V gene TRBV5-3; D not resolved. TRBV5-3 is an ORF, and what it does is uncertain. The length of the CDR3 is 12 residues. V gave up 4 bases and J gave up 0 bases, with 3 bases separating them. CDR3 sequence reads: CARSQSTDTQYF. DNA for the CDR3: TGTGCCAGAAGCCAGAGCACAGATACGCAGTATTTT.

The CDR3, as DNA: TGCAGCGTAACTAGCTCCTATAATTCACCCCTCCACTTT. Its translation: CSVTSSYNSPLHF. J is TRBJ1-6 and V is TRBV29-1; D ambiguous. Germline lookup yields CDR1 SQVTM and CDR2 ANQGSEA. Trimming took off 6 bases at V and 0 bases at J, with 6 bases between the two ends. The CDR3 consists of 13 residues.

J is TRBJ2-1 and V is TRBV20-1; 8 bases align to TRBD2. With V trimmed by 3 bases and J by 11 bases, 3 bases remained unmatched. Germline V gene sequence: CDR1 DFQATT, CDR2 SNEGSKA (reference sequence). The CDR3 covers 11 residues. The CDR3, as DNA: TGCAGTGCTAGCATAGCGGGGCAGCAGTTCTTC. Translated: CSASIAGQQFF.

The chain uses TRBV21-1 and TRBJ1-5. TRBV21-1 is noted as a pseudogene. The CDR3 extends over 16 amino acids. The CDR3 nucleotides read TGTGCCAGCAGCAAGACGGGTAGTCGTAGCAATCAGCCCCAGCATTTT. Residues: CASSKTGSRSNQPQHF.

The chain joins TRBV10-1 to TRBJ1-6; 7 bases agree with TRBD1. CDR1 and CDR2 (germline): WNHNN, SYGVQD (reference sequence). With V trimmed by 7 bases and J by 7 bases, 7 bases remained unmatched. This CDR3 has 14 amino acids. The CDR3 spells CASTTDRKNSPLHF. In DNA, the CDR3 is TGCGCCAGCACGACGGACAGGAAGAATTCACCCCTCCACTTT.

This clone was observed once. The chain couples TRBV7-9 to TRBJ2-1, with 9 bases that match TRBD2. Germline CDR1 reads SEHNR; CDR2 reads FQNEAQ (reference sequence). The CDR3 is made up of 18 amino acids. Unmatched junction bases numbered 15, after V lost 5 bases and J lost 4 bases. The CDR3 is CASSQSRLSGGPYNEQFF. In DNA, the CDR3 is TGTGCCAGCAGCCAATCCCGCCTTAGCGGGGGACCGTACAATGAGCAGTTCTTC. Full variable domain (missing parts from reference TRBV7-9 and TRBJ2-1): DTGVSQNPRHKITKRGQNVTFRCDPISEHNRLYWYRQTLGQGPEFLTYFQNEAQLEKSRLLSDRFSAERPKGSFSTLEIQRTEQGDSAMYLCASSQSRLSGGPYNEQFFGPGTRLTVL.

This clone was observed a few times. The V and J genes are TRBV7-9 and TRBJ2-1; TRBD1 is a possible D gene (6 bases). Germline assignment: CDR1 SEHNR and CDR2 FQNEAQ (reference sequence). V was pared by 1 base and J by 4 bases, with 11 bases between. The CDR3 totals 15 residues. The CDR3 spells CASSLVVGAYNEQFF. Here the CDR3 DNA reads TGTGCCAGCAGCTTAGTAGTGGGGGCATACAATGAGCAGTTCTTC.

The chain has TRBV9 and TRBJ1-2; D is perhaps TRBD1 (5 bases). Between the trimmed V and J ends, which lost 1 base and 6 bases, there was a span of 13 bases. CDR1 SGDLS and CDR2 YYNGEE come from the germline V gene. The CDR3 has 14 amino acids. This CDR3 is CASSVTGGRNGYTF. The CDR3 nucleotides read TGTGCCAGCAGCGTAACAGGAGGGCGCAATGGCTACACCTTC.

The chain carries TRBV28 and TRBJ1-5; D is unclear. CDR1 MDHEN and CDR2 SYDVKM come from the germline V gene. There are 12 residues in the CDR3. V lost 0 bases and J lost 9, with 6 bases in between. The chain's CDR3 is CASSLWGRPQHF. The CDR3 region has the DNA TGTGCCAGCAGTTTATGGGGGAGGCCCCAGCATTTT.

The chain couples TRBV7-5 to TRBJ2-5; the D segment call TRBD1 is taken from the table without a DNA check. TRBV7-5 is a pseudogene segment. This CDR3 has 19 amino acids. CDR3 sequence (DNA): TGTGCCAGAAGCTCGTTGGGACAGGGCAGAAGTAGTAAGTCGGAGACCCAGTACTTC. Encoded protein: CARSSLGQGRSSKSETQYF.

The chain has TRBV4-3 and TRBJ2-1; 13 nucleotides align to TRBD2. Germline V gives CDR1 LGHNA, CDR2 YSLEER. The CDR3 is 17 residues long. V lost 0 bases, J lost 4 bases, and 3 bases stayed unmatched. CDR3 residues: CASSQEGGLAGYNEQFF. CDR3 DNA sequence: TGCGCCAGCAGCCAAGAGGGGGGACTAGCGGGATACAATGAGCAGTTCTTC.

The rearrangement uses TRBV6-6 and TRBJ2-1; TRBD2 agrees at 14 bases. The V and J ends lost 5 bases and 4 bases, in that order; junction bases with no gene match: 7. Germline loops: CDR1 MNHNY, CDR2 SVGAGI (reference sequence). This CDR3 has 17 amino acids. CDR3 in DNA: TGTGCCAGCAGTCGACTAGCGGGGGGGCTTGGATACAATGAGCAGTTCTTC. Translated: CASSRLAGGLGYNEQFF.

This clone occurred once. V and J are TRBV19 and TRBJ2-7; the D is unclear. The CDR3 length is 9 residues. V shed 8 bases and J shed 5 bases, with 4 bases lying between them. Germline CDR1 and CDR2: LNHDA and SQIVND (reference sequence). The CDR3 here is CASRDEQYF. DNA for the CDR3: TGTGCCAGTCGGGACGAGCAGTACTTC.

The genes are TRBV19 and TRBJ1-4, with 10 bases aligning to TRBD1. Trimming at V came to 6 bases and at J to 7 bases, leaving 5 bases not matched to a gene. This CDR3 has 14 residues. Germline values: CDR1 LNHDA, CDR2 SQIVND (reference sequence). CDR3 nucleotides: TGTGCCAGTAGGGCCGGGACAGGGGCTGAAAAACTGTTTTTT. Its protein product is CASRAGTGAEKLFF.

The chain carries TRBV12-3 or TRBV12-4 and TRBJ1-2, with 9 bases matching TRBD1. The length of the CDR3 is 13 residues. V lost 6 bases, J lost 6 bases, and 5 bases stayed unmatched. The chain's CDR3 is CASSLGQGHGYTF. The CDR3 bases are TGTGCCAGCAGCTTGGGACAGGGACATGGCTACACCTTC.

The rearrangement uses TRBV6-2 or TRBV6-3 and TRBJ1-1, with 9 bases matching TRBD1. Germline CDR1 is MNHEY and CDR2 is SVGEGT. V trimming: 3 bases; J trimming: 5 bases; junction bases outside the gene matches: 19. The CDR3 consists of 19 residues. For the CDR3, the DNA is TGTGCCAGCAGTTATGGGTATTCCGGGACAGGGAATCGGGGTACTGAAGCTTTCTTT. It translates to CASSYGYSGTGNRGTEAFF.

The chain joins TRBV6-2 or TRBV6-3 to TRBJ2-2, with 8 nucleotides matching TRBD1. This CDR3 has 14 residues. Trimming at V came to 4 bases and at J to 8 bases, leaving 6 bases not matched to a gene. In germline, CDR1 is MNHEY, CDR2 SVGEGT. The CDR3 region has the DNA TGTGCCAGCAGTTGGCGACAGGGGATAGGGGAGCTGTTTTTT. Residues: CASSWRQGIGELFF.

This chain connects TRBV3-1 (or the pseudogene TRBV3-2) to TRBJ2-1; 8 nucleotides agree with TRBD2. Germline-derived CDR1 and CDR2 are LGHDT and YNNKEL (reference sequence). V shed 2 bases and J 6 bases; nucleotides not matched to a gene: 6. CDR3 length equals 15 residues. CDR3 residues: CASSQNSGISNEQFF. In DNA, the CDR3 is TGTGCCAGCAGCCAAAATAGCGGGATAAGCAATGAGCAGTTCTTC.

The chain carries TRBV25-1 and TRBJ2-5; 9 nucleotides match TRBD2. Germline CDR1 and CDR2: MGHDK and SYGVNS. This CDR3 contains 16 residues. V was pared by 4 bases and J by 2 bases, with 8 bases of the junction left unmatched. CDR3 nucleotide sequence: TGTGCCAGCAGTGCCCGCTTAGCGGGGGTTCAAGAGACCCAGTACTTC. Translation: CASSARLAGVQETQYF. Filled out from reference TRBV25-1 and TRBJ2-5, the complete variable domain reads EADIYQTPRYLVIGTGKKITLECSQTMGHDKMYWYQQDPGMELHLIHYSYGVNSTEKGDLSSESTVSRIRTEHFPLTLESARPSHTSQYLCASSARLAGVQETQYFGPGTRLLVL.